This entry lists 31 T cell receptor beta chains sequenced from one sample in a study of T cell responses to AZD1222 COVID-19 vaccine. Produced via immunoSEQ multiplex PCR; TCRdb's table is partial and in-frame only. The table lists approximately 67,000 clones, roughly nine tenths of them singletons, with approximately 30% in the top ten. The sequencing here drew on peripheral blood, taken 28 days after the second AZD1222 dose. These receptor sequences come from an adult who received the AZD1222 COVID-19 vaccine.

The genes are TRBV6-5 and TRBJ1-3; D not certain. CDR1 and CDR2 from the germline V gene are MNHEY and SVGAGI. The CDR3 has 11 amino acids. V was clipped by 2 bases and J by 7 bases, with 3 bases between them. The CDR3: CASSYGNTIYF. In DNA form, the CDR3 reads TGTGCCAGCAGTTACGGCAACACCATATATTTT.

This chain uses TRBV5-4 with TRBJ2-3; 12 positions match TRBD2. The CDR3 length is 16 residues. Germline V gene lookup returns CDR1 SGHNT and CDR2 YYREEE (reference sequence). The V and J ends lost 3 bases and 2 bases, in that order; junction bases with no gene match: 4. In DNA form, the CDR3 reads TGTGCCAGCAGCTCAAGACTAGCGGGGGACACAGATACGCAGTATTTT. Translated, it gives CASSSRLAGDTDTQYF.

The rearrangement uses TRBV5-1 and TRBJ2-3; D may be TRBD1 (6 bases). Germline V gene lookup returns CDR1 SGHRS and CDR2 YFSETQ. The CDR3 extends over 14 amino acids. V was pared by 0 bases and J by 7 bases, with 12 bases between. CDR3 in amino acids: CASSLVQGPNTQYF. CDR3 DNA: TGCGCCAGCAGCTTGGTCCAGGGGCCCAATACGCAGTATTTT.

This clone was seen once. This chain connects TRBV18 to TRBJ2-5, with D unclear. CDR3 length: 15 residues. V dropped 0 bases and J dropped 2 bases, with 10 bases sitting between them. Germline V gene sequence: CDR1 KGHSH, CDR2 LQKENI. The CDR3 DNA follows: TGTGCCAGCTCACCACCGAACGGTATACAAGAGACCCAGTACTTC. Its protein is CASSPPNGIQETQYF.

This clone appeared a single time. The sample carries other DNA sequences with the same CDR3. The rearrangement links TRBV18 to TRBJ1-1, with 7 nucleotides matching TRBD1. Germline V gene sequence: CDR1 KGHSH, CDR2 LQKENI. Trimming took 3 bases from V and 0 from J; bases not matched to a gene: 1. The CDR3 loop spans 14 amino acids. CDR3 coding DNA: TGTGCCAGCTCACCGGGACAGTTGAACACTGAAGCTTTCTTT. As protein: CASSPGQLNTEAFF. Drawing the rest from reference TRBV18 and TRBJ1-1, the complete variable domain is NAGVMQNPRHLVRRRGQEARLRCSPMKGHSHVYWYRQLPEEGLKFMVYLQKENIIDESGMPKERFSAEFPKEGPSILRIQQVVRGDSAAYFCASSPGQLNTEAFFGQGTRLTVV.

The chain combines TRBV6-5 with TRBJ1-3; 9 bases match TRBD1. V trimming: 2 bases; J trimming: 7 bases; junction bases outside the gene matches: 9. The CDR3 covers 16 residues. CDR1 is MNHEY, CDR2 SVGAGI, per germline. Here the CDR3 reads CASSYTGTGRFNTIYF. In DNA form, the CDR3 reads TGTGCCAGCAGTTACACAGGGACAGGGAGGTTTAACACCATATATTTT.

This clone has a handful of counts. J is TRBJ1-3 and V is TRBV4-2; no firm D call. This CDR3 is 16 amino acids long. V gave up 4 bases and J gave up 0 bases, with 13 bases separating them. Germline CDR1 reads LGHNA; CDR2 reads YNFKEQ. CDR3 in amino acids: CASSLSSPDSGNTIYF. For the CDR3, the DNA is TGTGCCAGCAGCCTATCCTCGCCAGACTCTGGAAACACCATATATTTT.

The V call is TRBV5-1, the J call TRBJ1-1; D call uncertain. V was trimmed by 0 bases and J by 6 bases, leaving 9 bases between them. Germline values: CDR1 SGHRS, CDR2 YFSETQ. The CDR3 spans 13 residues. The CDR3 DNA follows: TGCGCCAGCAGCTTGGCCGAAGGCGCTGAAGCTTTCTTT. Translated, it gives CASSLAEGAEAFF.

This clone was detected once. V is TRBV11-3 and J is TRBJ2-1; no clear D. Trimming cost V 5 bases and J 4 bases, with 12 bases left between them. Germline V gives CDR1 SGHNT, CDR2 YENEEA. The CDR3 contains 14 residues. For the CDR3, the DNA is TGTGCCAGCAGCCCGCGCAGGTTATACAATGAGCAGTTCTTC. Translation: CASSPRRLYNEQFF.

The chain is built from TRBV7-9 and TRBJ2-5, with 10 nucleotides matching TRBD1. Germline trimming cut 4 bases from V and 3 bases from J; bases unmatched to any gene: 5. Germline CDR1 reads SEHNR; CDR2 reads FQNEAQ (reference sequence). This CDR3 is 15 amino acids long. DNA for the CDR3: TGTGCCAGCAGCTCCACCGGGACAGGGGAAGAGACCCAGTACTTC. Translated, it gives CASSSTGTGEETQYF.

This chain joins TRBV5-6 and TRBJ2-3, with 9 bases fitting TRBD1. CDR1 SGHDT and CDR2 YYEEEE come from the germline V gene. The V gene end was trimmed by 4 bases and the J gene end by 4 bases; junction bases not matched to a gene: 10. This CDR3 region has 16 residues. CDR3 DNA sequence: TGTGCCAGCAGCCTTACCGGGACAGGGTTCCCAGATACGCAGTATTTT. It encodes CASSLTGTGFPDTQYF. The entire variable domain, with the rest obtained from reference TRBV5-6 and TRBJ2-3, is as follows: DAGVTQSPTHLIKTRGQQVTLRCSPKSGHDTVSWYQQALGQGPQFIFQYYEEEERQRGNFPDRFSGHQFPNYSSELNVNALLLGDSALYLCASSLTGTGFPDTQYFGPGTRLTVL.

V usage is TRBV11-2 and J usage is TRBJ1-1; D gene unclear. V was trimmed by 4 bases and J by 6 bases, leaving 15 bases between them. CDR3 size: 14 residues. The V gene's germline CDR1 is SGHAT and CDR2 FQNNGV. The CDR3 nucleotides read TGTGCCAGCAGCTCCCTCGCAGGCGGCGCTGAAGCTTTCTTT. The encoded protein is CASSSLAGGAEAFF.

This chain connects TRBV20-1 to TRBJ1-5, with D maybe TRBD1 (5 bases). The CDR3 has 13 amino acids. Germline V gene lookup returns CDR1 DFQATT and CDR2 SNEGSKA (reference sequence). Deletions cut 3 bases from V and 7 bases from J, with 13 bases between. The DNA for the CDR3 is TGCAGTGCTAGTGGGGGGATTCAGCAGCCCCAGCATTTT. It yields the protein CSASGGIQQPQHF.

The CDR3 DNA reads as TGCAGCGCCCCGGCCCCCTATGGCTACACCTTC. This sequence encodes CSAPAPYGYTF. The V call is TRBV29-1, the J call TRBJ1-2; D ambiguous. The CDR3 runs 11 residues. The V and J ends lost 7 bases and 4 bases respectively, with 10 bases between them. Germline V CDR1 and CDR2: SQVTM, ANQGSEA.

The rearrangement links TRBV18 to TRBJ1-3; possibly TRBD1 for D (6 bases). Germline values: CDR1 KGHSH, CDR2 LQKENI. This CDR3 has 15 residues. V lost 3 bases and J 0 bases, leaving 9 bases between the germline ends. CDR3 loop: CASSPTGTSGNTIYF. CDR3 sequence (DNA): TGTGCCAGCTCACCGACAGGTACCTCTGGAAACACCATATATTTT.

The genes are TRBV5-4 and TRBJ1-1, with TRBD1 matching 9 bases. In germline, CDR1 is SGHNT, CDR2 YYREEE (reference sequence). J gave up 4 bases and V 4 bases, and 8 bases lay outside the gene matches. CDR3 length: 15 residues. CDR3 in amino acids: CASSDGQGWSTEAFF. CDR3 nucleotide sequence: TGTGCCAGCAGCGATGGACAGGGGTGGAGCACTGAAGCTTTCTTT.

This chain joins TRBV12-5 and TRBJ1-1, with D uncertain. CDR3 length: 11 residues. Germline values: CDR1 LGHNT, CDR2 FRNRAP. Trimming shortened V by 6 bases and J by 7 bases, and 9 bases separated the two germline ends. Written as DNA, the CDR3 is TGTGCTAGTGGCCACAACTATGAAGCTTTCTTT. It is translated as CASGHNYEAFF. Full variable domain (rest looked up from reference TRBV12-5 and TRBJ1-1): DARVTQTPRHKVTEMGQEVTMRCQPILGHNTVFWYRQTMMQGLELLAYFRNRAPLDDSGMPKDRFSAEMPDATLATLKIQPSEPRDSAVYFCASGHNYEAFFGQGTRLTVV.

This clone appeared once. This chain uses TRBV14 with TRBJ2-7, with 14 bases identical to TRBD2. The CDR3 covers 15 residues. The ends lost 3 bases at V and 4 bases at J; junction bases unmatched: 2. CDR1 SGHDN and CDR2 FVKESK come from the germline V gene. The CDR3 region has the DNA TGTGCCAGCAGCCAGGGACTAGCGGGAGTATACGAGCAGTACTTC. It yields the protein CASSQGLAGVYEQYF.

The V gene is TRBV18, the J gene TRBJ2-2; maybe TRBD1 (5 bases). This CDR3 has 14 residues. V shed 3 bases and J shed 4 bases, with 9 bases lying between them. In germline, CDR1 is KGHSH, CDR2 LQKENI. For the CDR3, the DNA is TGTGCCAGCTCACCTAATAGGGGCACCGGGGAGCTGTTTTTT. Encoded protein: CASSPNRGTGELFF.

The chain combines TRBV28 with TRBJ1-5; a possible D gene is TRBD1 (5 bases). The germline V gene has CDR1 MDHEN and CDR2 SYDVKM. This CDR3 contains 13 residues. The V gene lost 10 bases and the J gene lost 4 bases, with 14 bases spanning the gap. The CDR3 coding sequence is TGTGCCACCCGGGGCGACCCTAATCAGCCCCAGCATTTT. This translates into CATRGDPNQPQHF.

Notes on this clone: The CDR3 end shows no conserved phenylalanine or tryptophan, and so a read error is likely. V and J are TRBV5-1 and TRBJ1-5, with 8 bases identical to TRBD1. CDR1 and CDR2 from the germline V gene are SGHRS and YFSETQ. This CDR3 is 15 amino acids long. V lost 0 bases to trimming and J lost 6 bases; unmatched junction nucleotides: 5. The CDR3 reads CASSLAGQGSQPQHS. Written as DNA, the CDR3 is TGCGCCAGCAGCTTGGCCGGACAGGGCAGTCAGCCCCAGCATTCT.

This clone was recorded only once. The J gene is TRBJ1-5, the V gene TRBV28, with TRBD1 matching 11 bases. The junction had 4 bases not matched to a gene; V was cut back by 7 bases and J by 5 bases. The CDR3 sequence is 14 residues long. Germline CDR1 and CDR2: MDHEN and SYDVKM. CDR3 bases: TGTGCCAGCACCAGGGACAGGGGGGATCAGCCCCAGCATTTT. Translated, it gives CASTRDRGDQPQHF.

The DNA of the CDR3 is TGTGCCATCAGTGATAATCCGGGACTAGCGGGAGAAGAGCAGTTCTTC. This translates into CAISDNPGLAGEEQFF. The chain uses TRBV10-3 and TRBJ2-1, with 14 bases fitting TRBD2. The CDR3 contains 16 residues. V lost 3 bases and J lost 10; bases outside the gene matches: 8. The germline CDR1 and CDR2 sequences are ENHRY and SYGVKD.

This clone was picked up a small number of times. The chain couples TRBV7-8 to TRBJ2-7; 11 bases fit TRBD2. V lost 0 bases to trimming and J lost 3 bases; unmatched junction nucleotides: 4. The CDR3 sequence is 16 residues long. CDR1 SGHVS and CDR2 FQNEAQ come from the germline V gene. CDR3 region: CASSLATSGNIYEQYF. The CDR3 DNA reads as TGTGCCAGCAGCTTAGCGACTAGCGGGAATATCTACGAGCAGTACTTC. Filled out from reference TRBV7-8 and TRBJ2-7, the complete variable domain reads GAGVSQSPRYKVAKRGQDVALRCDPISGHVSLFWYQQALGQGPEFLTYFQNEAQLDKSGLPSDRFFAERPEGSVSTLKIQRTQQEDSAVYLCASSLATSGNIYEQYFGPGTRLTVT.

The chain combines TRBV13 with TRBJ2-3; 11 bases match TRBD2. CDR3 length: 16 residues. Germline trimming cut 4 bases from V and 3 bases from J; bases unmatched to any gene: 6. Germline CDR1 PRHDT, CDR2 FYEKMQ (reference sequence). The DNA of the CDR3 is TGTGCCAGCAGCTCCGAGGGGACTAGCGGAACAGATACGCAGTATTTT. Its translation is CASSSEGTSGTDTQYF.

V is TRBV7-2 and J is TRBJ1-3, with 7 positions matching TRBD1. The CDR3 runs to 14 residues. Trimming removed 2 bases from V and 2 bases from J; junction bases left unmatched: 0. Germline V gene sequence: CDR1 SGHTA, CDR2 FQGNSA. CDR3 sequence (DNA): TGTGCCAGCAGCTTACAGGGGGCTGGAAACACCATATATTTT. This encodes CASSLQGAGNTIYF. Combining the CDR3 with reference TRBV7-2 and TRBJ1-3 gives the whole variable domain GAGVSQSPSNKVTEKGKDVELRCDPISGHTALYWYRQSLGQGLEFLIYFQGNSAPDKSGLPSDRFSAERTGGSVSTLTIQRTQQEDSAVYLCASSLQGAGNTIYFGEGSWLTVV.

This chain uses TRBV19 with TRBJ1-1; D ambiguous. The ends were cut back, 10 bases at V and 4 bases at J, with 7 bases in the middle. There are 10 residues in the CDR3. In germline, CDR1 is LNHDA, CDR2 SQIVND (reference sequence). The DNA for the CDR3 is TGTGCCACCCGGGGCACTGAAGCTTTCTTT. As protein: CATRGTEAFF. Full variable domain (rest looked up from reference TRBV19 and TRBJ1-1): DGGITQSPKYLFRKEGQNVTLSCEQNLNHDAMYWYRQDPGQGLRLIYYSQIVNDFQKGDIAEGYSVSREKKESFPLTVTSAQKNPTAFYLCATRGTEAFFGQGTRLTVV.

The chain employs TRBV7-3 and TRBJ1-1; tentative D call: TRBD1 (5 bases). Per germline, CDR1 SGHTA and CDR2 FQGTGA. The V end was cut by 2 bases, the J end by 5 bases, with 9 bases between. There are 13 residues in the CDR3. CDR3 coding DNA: TGTGCCAGCAGCTTAGGGGGGGTGACTGAAGCTTTCTTT. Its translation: CASSLGGVTEAFF.

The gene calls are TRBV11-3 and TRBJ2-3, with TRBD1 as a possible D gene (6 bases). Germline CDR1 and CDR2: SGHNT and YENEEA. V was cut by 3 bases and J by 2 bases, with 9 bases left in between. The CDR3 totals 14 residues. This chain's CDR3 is CASSFRTVTDTQYF. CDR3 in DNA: TGTGCCAGCAGCTTCCGGACAGTCACAGATACGCAGTATTTT.

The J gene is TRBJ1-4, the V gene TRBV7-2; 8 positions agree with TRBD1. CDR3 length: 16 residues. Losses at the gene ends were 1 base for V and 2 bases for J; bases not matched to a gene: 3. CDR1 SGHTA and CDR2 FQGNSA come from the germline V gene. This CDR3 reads CASSLVGDRTNEKLFF. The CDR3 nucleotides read TGTGCCAGCAGCTTAGTCGGGGACAGGACTAATGAAAAACTGTTTTTT.

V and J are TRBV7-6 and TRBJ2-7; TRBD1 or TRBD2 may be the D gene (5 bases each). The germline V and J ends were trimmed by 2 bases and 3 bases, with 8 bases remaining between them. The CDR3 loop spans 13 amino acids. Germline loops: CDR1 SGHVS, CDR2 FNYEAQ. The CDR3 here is CASSLFGGYEQYF. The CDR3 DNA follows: TGTGCCAGCAGCTTATTTGGGGGCTACGAGCAGTACTTC.